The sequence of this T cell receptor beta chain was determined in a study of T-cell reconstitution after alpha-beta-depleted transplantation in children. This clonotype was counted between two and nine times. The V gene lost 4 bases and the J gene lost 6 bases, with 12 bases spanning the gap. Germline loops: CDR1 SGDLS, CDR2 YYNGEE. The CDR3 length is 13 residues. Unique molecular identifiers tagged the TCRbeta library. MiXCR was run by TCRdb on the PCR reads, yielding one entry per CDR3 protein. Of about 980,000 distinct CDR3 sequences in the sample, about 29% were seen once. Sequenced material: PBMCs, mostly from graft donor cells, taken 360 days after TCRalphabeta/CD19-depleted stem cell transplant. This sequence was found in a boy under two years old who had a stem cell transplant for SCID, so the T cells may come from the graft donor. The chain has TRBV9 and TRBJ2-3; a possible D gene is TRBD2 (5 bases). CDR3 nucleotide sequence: TGTGCCAGCAGCACTAGACAAGGGGATACGCAGTATTTT. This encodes CASSTRQGDTQYF.